Listed below are T cell receptor beta chains from one sample, sequenced in a study of blood T cell repertoires in COVID-19. Some clones are missing from TCRdb's copy, which holds only in-frame ones; the method was immunoSEQ multiplex PCR. The data contain 250,000 or so clones, around nine tenths of them singletons. The material sequenced was peripheral blood. The source is a woman aged 65 to 85 with active or convalescent COVID-19. Each CDR3 is given with its conserved first and last residue. The D gene is left open where the match is weak. The size of a clone is reported for some rows only, either as once, few or many, or as a class for expanded clones.

>NA|TRBJ1-4|TRBV28|NA
TGTGCCAGCACCCTCCCCCGACAAGCAAATGAAAAACTGTTTTTT
CASTLPRQANEKLFF
>NA|TRBJ1-1|TRBV24-1|NA
TGTGCCACCAGTTTGCAGGGGAACACTGAAGCTTTCTTT
CATSLQGNTEAFF
>NA|TRBJ1-4|TRBV29-1|TRBD1
TGCAGCGTTGGGACAAGGACAGGGGAAGAAAAACTGTTTTTT
CSVGTRTGEEKLFF
>NA|TRBJ1-2|TRBV6-5|TRBD1
TGTGCCAGCAAGCGAACAGGGGAATCGAGTTATGGCTACACCTTC
CASKRTGESSYGYTF
>NA|TRBJ1-3|TRBV10-3|TRBD1
TGTGCCATCCATGATGCTTCGGGACAGGGAACTGGAAACACCATATATTTT
CAIHDASGQGTGNTIYF
>NA|TRBJ1-6|TRBV4-3|NA
TGCGCCAGCAGCCACCAAACAAACGGGGATTCACCCCTCCACTTT
CASSHQTNGDSPLHF
>NA|TRBJ2-3|TRBV7-3|TRBD2
TGTGCCAGCGGCCTCGGTCTAGCGGGGGGTTCAGATACGCAGTATTTT
CASGLGLAGGSDTQYF
>NA|TRBJ2-1|TRBV7-9|NA
TGTGCCAGCAGCTTAGAGCTTACACGGAGGCAGTTCTTC
CASSLELTRRQFF
>NA|TRBJ1-1|TRBV18|NA
TGTGCCAGCTCACCAGGAACTGGCGGGCCGAACACTGAAGCTTTCTTT
CASSPGTGGPNTEAFF
>NA|TRBJ1-1|TRBV20-1|TRBD1
TGCAGTGCTAGTGGGGACCAGGGGGCGAACACTGAAGCTTTCTTT
CSASGDQGANTEAFF
>once|TRBJ1-2|TRBV4-2|TRBD1
TGTGCCAGCAGCCAAGATGTTACGGGAGGGGGCGCCGGCTACACCTTC
CASSQDVTGGGAGYTF
>NA|TRBJ1-1|TRBV18|NA
TGTGCCAGCTCACCATCTCGAGCGGGGGCCGTTGAAGCTTTCTTT
CASSPSRAGAVEAFF
>NA|TRBJ1-1|TRBV20-1|NA
TGCAGTGCTAGTCGAGCAAGACTCATGAACACTGAAGCTTTCTTT
CSASRARLMNTEAFF
>NA|TRBJ2-1|TRBV5-1|NA
TGCGCCAGCAGCGAGGAGGGTTACAATGAGCAGTTCTTC
CASSEEGYNEQFF
>NA|TRBJ1-2|TRBV7-2|NA
TGTGCCAGCAGCCCCGGACAGTTAGCTTATGGCTACACCTTC
CASSPGQLAYGYTF
>NA|TRBJ2-5|TRBV29-1|TRBD1
TGCAGCGCTGGGACAGGGGGCAGGGAGACCCAGTACTTC
CSAGTGGRETQYF
>NA|TRBJ2-7|TRBV20-1|NA
TGCAGTGCGCATACAGGGTTCGAGCAGTACTTC
CSAHTGFEQYF
>NA|TRBJ2-5|TRBV5-1|TRBD2
TGCGCCAGCAGCTTCCTCCCGGGACTAGCGGACCAGACCCAGTACTTC
CASSFLPGLADQTQYF
>NA|TRBJ1-4|TRBV3-1/TRBV3-2|NA
TGTGCCAGCAGAAGAGCAACTAATGAAAAACTGTTTTTT
CASRRATNEKLFF
>once|TRBJ1-5|TRBV7-2|NA
TGTGCCAGCAGTTCACAGGGAACGGGGCAGCCCCAGCATTTT
CASSSQGTGQPQHF
>NA|TRBJ2-2|TRBV6-4|TRBD1
TGTGCCAGCAGTGTTGGGACAGTCGGAACCGGGGAGCTGTTTTTT
CASSVGTVGTGELFF
>once|TRBJ1-1|TRBV25-1|TRBD1
TGTGCCAGCAGTCCCCAGACAGGGGGGAACGCTGAAGCTTTCTTT
CASSPQTGGNAEAFF
>NA|TRBJ1-5|TRBV6-2/TRBV6-3|NA
TGTGCCAGCAGCCAGGGACTTCTTAGCAATCAGCCCCAGCATTTT
CASSQGLLSNQPQHF
>NA|TRBJ1-1|TRBV2|NA
TGTGCCAGCAGTGAATGGGGGGTGAACACTGAAGCTTTCTTT
CASSEWGVNTEAFF
>NA|TRBJ2-7|TRBV2|NA
TGTGCCAGCAGTGAGGAGACAGGCCTCTGCTTC
CASSEETGLCF
>NA|TRBJ2-5|TRBV7-6|TRBD1
TGTGCCAGCAGTCTTTCCGGGACAGGGGGCCCCCAGTACTTC
CASSLSGTGGPQYF
>NA|TRBJ2-1|TRBV11-3|TRBD2
TGTGCCAGCAGCTTAGCTAGCGGGGGGTACAATGAGCAGTTCTTC
CASSLASGGYNEQFF
>NA|TRBJ1-1|TRBV7-9|NA
TGTGCCAGCAGCTTAGAACGGGGGAAAGACGAAGCTTTCTTT
CASSLERGKDEAFF
>few|TRBJ1-1|TRBV5-4|TRBD1
TGTGCCAGCAGCCGCGGACAGGCCACTGAAGCTTTCTTT
CASSRGQATEAFF
>NA|TRBJ2-1|TRBV7-7|TRBD2
TGTGCCAGCAGCTCCCGGGGGGGTCAGAGCTCCTACAATGAGCAGTTCTTC
CASSSRGGQSSYNEQFF
>NA|TRBJ2-1|TRBV6-5|TRBD1
TGTGCCACAACTCCGGGACAGGGGGCCTACAATGAGCAGTTCTTC
CATTPGQGAYNEQFF
>NA|TRBJ1-5|TRBV24-1|TRBD1
TGTGCCACCAGTGATCCTACAGGGGTGAATCAGCCCCAGCATTTT
CATSDPTGVNQPQHF
>NA|TRBJ2-7|TRBV6-5|TRBD1
TGTGCCAGCAGTTACGCGACAGGGTCCGTATACGAGCAGTACTTC
CASSYATGSVYEQYF
>NA|TRBJ2-1|TRBV9|NA
TGTGCCAGCAGCGTAGATGTCGGGGTGGGTGAGCAGTTCTTC
CASSVDVGVGEQFF
>NA|TRBJ1-5|TRBV3-1/TRBV3-2|NA
TGTGCCAGCAGTCAGGATGGGGGGAATCAGCCCCAGCATTTT
CASSQDGGNQPQHF
>NA|TRBJ1-6|TRBV10-3|NA
TGTGCCATCAGTGAGTTGGGCAGTAGGAATTCACCCCTCCACTTT
CAISELGSRNSPLHF
>NA|TRBJ1-1|TRBV7-8|TRBD1
TGTGCCAGCAGCCGGGACAGGGTTGCCGAAGCTTTCTTT
CASSRDRVAEAFF
>NA|TRBJ1-5|TRBV6-2/TRBV6-3|NA
TGTGCCAGCAGCCCCGGCCCGGGACACCTGGATCAGCCCCAGCATTTT
CASSPGPGHLDQPQHF
>NA|TRBJ2-6|TRBV10-3|NA
TGTGCCATCCCCGGTCCTCCGCAATTCTCTGGGGCCAACGTCCTGACTTTC
CAIPGPPQFSGANVLTF
>NA|TRBJ1-1|TRBV2|NA
TGTGCCAGCAGTGATAGAGCCGCAGCTTTCTTT
CASSDRAAAFF
>NA|TRBJ2-2|TRBV18|TRBD1
TGTGCCAGCTCACGAGAGTCGACAGGGGAGACCGGGGAGCTGTTTTTT
CASSRESTGETGELFF
>NA|TRBJ2-1|TRBV27|NA
TGTGCCAGCAGTTTCAGGGACTATGAGCAGTTCTTC
CASSFRDYEQFF
>NA|TRBJ1-1|TRBV2|NA
TGTGCCAGCAGTTTCGACAGGATGAACACTGAAGCTTTCTTT
CASSFDRMNTEAFF
>NA|TRBJ1-1|TRBV7-7|NA
TGTGCCAGCAGCAAAGACAGGACCACTGAAGCTTTCTTT
CASSKDRTTEAFF
>NA|TRBJ2-1|TRBV6-5|TRBD2
TGTGCCAGCAGTTACCGCGGACTAGCGGGCTGGGATGAGCAGTTCTTC
CASSYRGLAGWDEQFF
>NA|TRBJ1-4|TRBV4-2|NA
TGTGCCAGCAGCCAAGGTGGGACTAGTGAAAAACTGTTTTTT
CASSQGGTSEKLFF
>NA|TRBJ1-1|TRBV6-5|NA
TGTGCCAGCAGCAACCAAGGGGTTTCCACTGAAGCTTTCTTT
CASSNQGVSTEAFF
>once|TRBJ2-3|TRBV6-7|NA
TGTGCCAGCAGCTCTGGGGTAAAGGGGCAAGAAGATACGCAGTATTTT
CASSSGVKGQEDTQYF
>NA|TRBJ2-5|TRBV7-9|NA
TGTGCCAGCCGTCAAGGCGGGCGAGAGACCCAGTACTTC
CASRQGGRETQYF
>NA|TRBJ1-6|TRBV6-2/TRBV6-3|NA
TGTGCCAGCAGTTTTCCTGTTAATTCACCCCTCCACTTT
CASSFPVNSPLHF
>NA|TRBJ1-3|TRBV5-4|TRBD1
TGTGCCAGCGGATTACAGGGGGCGAAAGGAAACACCATATATTTT
CASGLQGAKGNTIYF
>NA|TRBJ2-4|TRBV18|TRBD1
TGTGCCAGCTCCCCGAACAGGGGGCAAGGGAACATTCAGTACTTC
CASSPNRGQGNIQYF